This TCR beta chain originates from a study of long-term antiretroviral therapy in people with HIV. Whole-study findings and limits: Clones with expansion before ART led the repertoire at all time points.

This CDR3 region has 13 residues. With V trimmed by 6 bases and J by 5 bases, 1 base remained unmatched. Germline CDR1 is MNHEY and CDR2 is SVGAGI. As regards this clone: Its antigen is not identified.

Per donor, a minimum of one pre-ART and a minimum of two post-ART PBMC samples were available. The cryopreserved samples used held roughly 0.95-10 million PBMC prior to extraction of DNA. The authors ran the immunoSEQ assay, v3.0, at survey level. The protocol was immunoSEQ multiplex PCR, while the TCRdb copy is restricted to in-frame clones and leaves out a portion. Of about 39,000 clones in the sample, around 79% were seen once. The sample in question was unsorted PBMCs, obtained 0.6 years after starting antiretroviral therapy. The origin of this receptor is a man between 18 and 35 years old with HIV. The rearrangement links TRBV6-5 to TRBJ2-2, with 9 positions matching TRBD1. The CDR3: CASRGTGTGELFF. CDR3 nucleotide sequence: TGTGCCAGCAGGGGGACAGGGACCGGGGAGCTGTTTTTT.